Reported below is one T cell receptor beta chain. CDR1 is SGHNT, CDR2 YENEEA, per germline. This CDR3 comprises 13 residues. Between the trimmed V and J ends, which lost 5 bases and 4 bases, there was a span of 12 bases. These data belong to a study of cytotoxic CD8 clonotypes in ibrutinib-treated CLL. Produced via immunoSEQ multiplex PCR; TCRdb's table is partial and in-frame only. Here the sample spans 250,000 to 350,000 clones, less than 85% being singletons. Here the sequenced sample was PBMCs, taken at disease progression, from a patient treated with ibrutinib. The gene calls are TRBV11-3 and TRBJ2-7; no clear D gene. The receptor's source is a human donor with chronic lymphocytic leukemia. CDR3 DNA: TGTGCCAGCAGCCCGTTGCAGACTTACGAGCAGTACTTC. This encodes CASSPLQTYEQYF.